These 28 T cell receptor beta chains share one sample of origin, sequenced in a study of identical twins. One entry per CDR3 protein results from TCRdb running MiXCR on the 5' RACE reads. The table has hundreds of thousands of distinct CDR3 sequences, 8.6% seen once. These data are also associated with another study on yellow fever vaccine responses in identical twins.

Input material: PBMCs. Receptors originate from a woman between 18 and 29 years old in good health.

This clonotype was seen a few times. The chain joins TRBV27 to TRBJ2-7, with TRBD2 matching 8 bases. V gave up 8 bases and J gave up 4 bases; unmatched junction bases: 13. Germline V gene sequence: CDR1 MNHEY, CDR2 SMNVEV (reference sequence). There are 15 residues in the CDR3. The DNA of the CDR3 is TGTGCCAGCTCTGGGGGACTAGATGGGATTTACGAGCAGTACTTC. Translated, it gives CASSGGLDGIYEQYF.

The chain joins TRBV6-5 to TRBJ1-1; D perhaps matches TRBD1 (6 bases). This CDR3 has 15 residues. Trimming took 0 bases from V and 9 from J, leaving 17 bases between them. Looked up from germline, CDR1 is MNHEY and CDR2 is SVGAGI. CDR3 residues: CASSYSPRGEKKAFF. The CDR3 region has the DNA TGTGCCAGCAGTTACTCTCCCAGGGGTGAAAAAAAAGCTTTCTTT.

The rearrangement links TRBV5-1 to TRBJ2-7; D is tentatively TRBD1 or TRBD2 (5 bases each). The CDR3 consists of 14 residues. In germline, CDR1 is SGHRS, CDR2 YFSETQ. V lost 0 bases and J 5 bases, leaving 12 bases between the germline ends. The CDR3 nucleotides read TGCGCCAGCAGCTTGGGCAGGGAGAACAACGAGCAGTACTTC. This encodes CASSLGRENNEQYF.

This clonotype was counted at least ten times. The rearrangement uses TRBV4-2 and TRBJ2-2, with 11 bases matching TRBD2. The CDR3 has 18 residues. The J segment lost 0 bases and the V segment lost 1 base, leaving 4 bases of the junction unmatched. CDR1 and CDR2 from the germline V gene are LGHNA and YNFKEQ. Here the CDR3 reads CASSQVGSGRANTGELFF. In DNA, the CDR3 is TGTGCCAGCAGCCAAGTTGGTAGCGGGAGGGCGAACACCGGGGAGCTGTTTTTT.

This clonotype was found a few times. This sequence joins TRBV7-9 and TRBJ2-1; 7 bases agree with TRBD1. V lost 5 bases to trimming and J lost 10 bases; unmatched junction nucleotides: 5. The CDR3 sequence is 12 residues long. CDR1 and CDR2 from the germline V gene are SEHNR and FQNEAQ (reference sequence). The CDR3 sequence: CASSLQGLEQFF. The CDR3 DNA follows: TGTGCCAGCAGCCTACAGGGGCTAGAGCAGTTCTTC.

This clonotype was seen at least ten times. The chain recombines TRBV28 with TRBJ2-5; the D gene is possibly TRBD2 (5 bases). The CDR3 contains 16 residues. Deletions cut 4 bases from V and 3 bases from J, with 18 bases between. From germline, CDR1 is MDHEN and CDR2 SYDVKM. The CDR3 DNA is TGTGCCAGCAGTTACTCCGCCGGCGGGCCCAAAGAGACCCAGTACTTC. Protein: CASSYSAGGPKETQYF. Full variable domain (missing parts from reference TRBV28 and TRBJ2-5): DVKVTQSSRYLVKRTGEKVFLECVQDMDHENMFWYRQDPGLGLRLIYFSYDVKMKEKGDIPEGYSVSREKKERFSLILESASTNQTSMYLCASSYSAGGPKETQYFGPGTRLLVL.

The chain carries TRBV7-2 and TRBJ2-3, with TRBD2 identical over 8 bases. Germline assignment: CDR1 SGHTA and CDR2 FQGNSA. The CDR3 is 17 residues long. Trimming cost V 5 bases and J 4 bases; bases outside gene matches: 14. This CDR3 reads CASSRPSSGGPADTQYF. The CDR3 DNA follows: TGTGCCAGCAGCCGCCCCTCGAGCGGGGGCCCCGCAGATACGCAGTATTTT.

This clonotype has only one observation. The V call is TRBV4-3, the J call TRBJ2-7; D uncertain. In germline, CDR1 is LGHNA, CDR2 YSLEER. The CDR3 has 15 amino acids. Deletions cut 1 base from V and 2 bases from J, with 12 bases between. DNA for the CDR3: TGCGCCAGCAGCCAAGGGTTAAATGCCCCCTACGAGCAGTACTTC. This gives the protein CASSQGLNAPYEQYF.

This clonotype showed up just a few times. This chain links TRBV10-3 with TRBJ2-7; D might be TRBD1 (7 bases). The CDR3 covers 14 residues. V was trimmed by 4 bases and J by 3 bases, leaving 13 bases between them. Germline V gene lookup returns CDR1 ENHRY and CDR2 SYGVKD. As DNA, the CDR3 is TGTGCCATCAGTGGCGGGACAGTTGACTACGAGCAGTACTTC. Its translation is CAISGGTVDYEQYF.

This clonotype was detected only a few times. The rearrangement uses TRBV2 and TRBJ2-1; 9 bases are shared with TRBD1. CDR1 is SNHLY and CDR2 is FYNNEI in the germline V gene. The CDR3 runs to 16 residues. The junction had 15 bases not matched to a gene; V was cut back by 6 bases and J by 9 bases. CDR3 sequence: CASRTSAGQGFGEQFF. In DNA form, the CDR3 reads TGTGCCAGCAGAACATCCGCAGGACAGGGGTTCGGTGAGCAGTTCTTC.

This sequence joins TRBV5-1 and TRBJ1-1; no firm D call. V dropped 5 bases and J dropped 1 base, with 12 bases sitting between them. The CDR3 length is 14 residues. The germline V gene has CDR1 SGHRS and CDR2 YFSETQ. Here the CDR3 reads CASREEGANTEAFF. In DNA, the CDR3 is TGCGCCAGCAGGGAAGAGGGCGCGAACACTGAAGCTTTCTTT. The whole variable domain, filled in from reference TRBV5-1 and TRBJ1-1, reads KAGVTQTPRYLIKTRGQQVTLSCSPISGHRSVSWYQQTPGQGLQFLFEYFSETQRNKGNFPGRFSGRQFSNSRSEMNVSTLELGDSALYLCASREEGANTEAFFGQGTRLTVV.

This clonotype was found many times. This chain links TRBV7-3 with TRBJ1-2, with TRBD1 as a possible D gene (6 bases). The CDR3 totals 15 residues. V lost 2 bases to trimming and J lost 2 bases, with 12 bases between them. Per germline, CDR1 SGHTA and CDR2 FQGTGA. CDR3 region: CASSLPGQTNYGYTF. As DNA, the CDR3 is TGTGCCAGCAGCTTACCGGGACAAACCAACTATGGCTACACCTTC.

The chain carries TRBV28 and TRBJ2-7, with a weak D call TRBD2 (6 bases). V was clipped by 3 bases and J by 1 base, with 16 bases between them. The CDR3 consists of 16 residues. In germline, CDR1 is MDHEN, CDR2 SYDVKM. The DNA of the CDR3 is TGTGCCAGCAGTTTTCTTTCCCGGGAGTCTTCCTACGAGCAGTACTTC. Its protein is CASSFLSRESSYEQYF.

The rearrangement links TRBV29-1 to TRBJ2-1, with TRBD1 identical over 9 bases. The trim removed 6 bases at V and 2 bases at J, leaving 8 bases unmatched. Germline CDR1 SQVTM, CDR2 ANQGSEA. This CDR3 is built from 15 residues. DNA of the CDR3: TGCAGCGTGGGGGGCGGACAGGGGACCTACAATGAGCAGTTCTTC. It specifies CSVGGGQGTYNEQFF.

The rearrangement joins TRBV29-1 to TRBJ2-3; D gene ambiguous. V lost 6 bases to trimming and J lost 2 bases, with 12 bases between them. This CDR3 is built from 13 residues. Germline assignment: CDR1 SQVTM and CDR2 ANQGSEA. The CDR3 DNA follows: TGCAGCGTGCGGAAGGACGACACAGATACGCAGTATTTT. It translates to CSVRKDDTDTQYF.

V usage is TRBV10-3 and J usage is TRBJ2-1, with 10 bases lining up with TRBD2. The CDR3 length is 15 residues. Germline-derived CDR1 and CDR2 are ENHRY and SYGVKD. J gave up 4 bases and V 3 bases, and 3 bases lay outside the gene matches. The CDR3 spells CAISEKAGGYNEQFF. CDR3 nucleotides: TGTGCCATCAGTGAAAAAGCGGGAGGGTACAATGAGCAGTTCTTC.

J is TRBJ2-1 and V is TRBV15; D might be TRBD1 or TRBD2, each matching 5 bases. V was shortened by 2 bases and J by 10 bases, with 21 bases between the two germline ends. The CDR3 has 16 amino acids. Germline assignment: CDR1 LNHNV and CDR2 YYDKDF (reference sequence). As DNA, the CDR3 is TGTGCCACCAGCAGAACCGGGACGTCAGTCAGAAAGGAGCAGTTCTTC. Its translation: CATSRTGTSVRKEQFF. Filled out from reference TRBV15 and TRBJ2-1, the complete variable domain reads DAMVIQNPRYQVTQFGKPVTLSCSQTLNHNVMYWYQQKSSQAPKLLFHYYDKDFNNEADTPDNFQSRRPNTSFCFLDIRSPGLGDTAMYLCATSRTGTSVRKEQFFGPGTRLTVL.

The table lists this clonotype with many counts. The chain combines TRBV5-1 with TRBJ2-1; 7 bases map to TRBD2. The germline V gene has CDR1 SGHRS and CDR2 YFSETQ. The CDR3 extends over 15 amino acids. Trimming removed 1 base from V and 0 bases from J; junction bases left unmatched: 1. The CDR3 reads CASSLWGGSYNEQFF. CDR3 in DNA: TGCGCCAGCAGCTTGTGGGGGGGCTCCTACAATGAGCAGTTCTTC.

A few counts support this clonotype. V is TRBV6-5 and J is TRBJ1-1; D ambiguous. The V gene lost 0 bases and the J gene lost 7 bases, with 18 bases spanning the gap. The length of the CDR3 is 16 residues. Germline loops: CDR1 MNHEY, CDR2 SVGAGI. CDR3: CASSYSLRIQVDEAFF. DNA for the CDR3: TGTGCCAGCAGTTACTCGCTTAGGATTCAGGTTGATGAAGCTTTCTTT.

Ten or more counts support this clonotype. The gene calls are TRBV4-2 and TRBJ2-2; 11 nucleotides agree with TRBD2. V was clipped by 6 bases and J by 7 bases; unmatched bases: 4. In germline, CDR1 is LGHNA, CDR2 YNFKEQ. The CDR3 is made up of 14 amino acids. CDR3 sequence: CASRTSGGGGELFF. As DNA, the CDR3 is TGTGCCAGCAGAACTAGCGGGGGCGGCGGGGAGCTGTTTTTT.

The sample holds a few counts of this clonotype. The chain carries TRBV25-1 and TRBJ2-5; no firm D call. From germline, CDR1 is MGHDK and CDR2 SYGVNS. Between the trimmed V and J ends, which lost 4 bases and 5 bases, there was a span of 11 bases. The CDR3 spans 13 residues. Here the CDR3 DNA reads TGTGCCAGCAGTGCACCCGTCCCGGAGACCCAGTACTTC. Its translation: CASSAPVPETQYF.

This clonotype was counted between two and nine times. This chain connects TRBV7-8 to TRBJ2-2; the D call may be TRBD1 or TRBD2 (5 bases each). V shed 1 base and J shed 4 bases, with 16 bases lying between them. The CDR3 consists of 17 residues. The V gene's germline CDR1 is SGHVS and CDR2 FQNEAQ. CDR3 DNA: TGTGCCAGCAGCTTAGGAGGGACCTCCTTGAGCACCGGGGAGCTGTTTTTT. The encoded protein is CASSLGGTSLSTGELFF.

This clonotype was observed at least ten times. The chain has TRBV10-2 and TRBJ2-5, with D perhaps given as TRBD1 or TRBD2 (5 bases each). Germline V CDR1 and CDR2: WSHSY, SAAADI. V was clipped by 0 bases and J by 5 bases, with 10 bases between them. CDR3 size: 14 residues. This chain's CDR3 is CASSESWGYETQYF. For the CDR3, the DNA is TGCGCCAGCAGTGAGTCCTGGGGGTATGAGACCCAGTACTTC.

This clonotype was picked up a small number of times. J is TRBJ2-7 and V is TRBV20-1; 15 bases line up with TRBD2. The CDR3 loop spans 19 amino acids. V dropped 6 bases and J dropped 0; count of bases not matched to a gene: 15. The germline CDR1 and CDR2 sequences are DFQATT and SNEGSKA (reference sequence). The CDR3 spells CSAIAPGLAGGGSSYEQYF. In nucleotides, the CDR3 is TGCAGTGCAATCGCTCCGGGACTAGCGGGAGGTGGGAGCTCCTACGAGCAGTACTTC.

The V call is TRBV6-2 or TRBV6-3, the J call TRBJ1-5; D not resolved. CDR3 length equals 14 residues. Trimming shortened V by 7 bases and J by 6 bases, and 16 bases separated the two germline ends. Looked up from germline, CDR1 is MNHEY and CDR2 is SVGEGT. The CDR3 DNA reads as TGTGCCAGCAACCCTAGCTCAGTCAGTCAGCCCCAGCATTTT. Amino acid sequence: CASNPSSVSQPQHF.

This clonotype was counted a few times. The chain combines TRBV4-1 with TRBJ2-1; the match to TRBD2 covers 15 bases. This CDR3 spans 19 amino acids. The germline gives CDR1 MGHRA, CDR2 YSYEKL. The junction had 7 bases not matched to a gene; V was cut back by 4 bases and J by 0 bases. In DNA form, the CDR3 reads TGCGCCAGCAGCCCGATCGGACTAGCGGGAGGGAGCTCCTACAATGAGCAGTTCTTC. Translated: CASSPIGLAGGSSYNEQFF.

This clonotype was picked up a small number of times. The chain has TRBV4-2 and TRBJ2-5; D might be TRBD2 (6 bases). The CDR3 loop spans 17 amino acids. Germline V gives CDR1 LGHNA, CDR2 YNFKEQ. V was trimmed by 0 bases and J by 3 bases, leaving 17 bases between them. Written as DNA, the CDR3 is TGTGCCAGCAGCCAAGACAACCTTTTAGCGGCCAAAGAGACCCAGTACTTC. It encodes CASSQDNLLAAKETQYF.

This chain connects TRBV27 to TRBJ2-7; maybe TRBD1 (6 bases). This CDR3 is built from 18 residues. Germline V lookup: CDR1 MNHEY, CDR2 SMNVEV (reference sequence). Trimming cost V 5 bases and J 6 bases, with 29 bases left between them. CDR3 residues: CASSPLRTGYHPSCEQYF. Written as DNA, the CDR3 is TGTGCCAGCAGTCCCCTCCGCACAGGGTACCATCCCTCGTGCGAGCAGTACTTC.